This T cell receptor beta chain was profiled in a study of blood T cell repertoires in COVID-19. Study background: The samples span acute and convalescent COVID-19 from the United States, Italy and Spain. From T cells, B-cell-depleted T cells, or PBMCs came the material, which was cDNA or gDNA.

In the source study's methods: By means of reference gene primer amplification, nucleated cell counts were estimated. The assay was immunoSEQ multiplex PCR, and TCRdb's table has in-frame clones only and misses some. The V and J calls and clone size are taken from that table; D and trimming were inferred from the DNA. This sample has about 180,000 clones, with roughly nine tenths found just once. CDR3 length equals 15 residues. V lost 5 bases to trimming and J lost 7 bases; unmatched junction nucleotides: 10. Germline CDR1 and CDR2: SGHTA and FQGNSA. The sequenced sample consisted of peripheral blood. This chain joins TRBV7-2 and TRBJ2-1; 8 bases are a match to TRBD2. This TCR came from a man in his sixties or seventies with active or convalescent COVID-19. The chain's CDR3 is CASSPGGSGRNEQFF. The DNA for the CDR3 is TGTGCCAGCAGCCCCGGTGGGAGCGGGAGAAATGAGCAGTTCTTC.